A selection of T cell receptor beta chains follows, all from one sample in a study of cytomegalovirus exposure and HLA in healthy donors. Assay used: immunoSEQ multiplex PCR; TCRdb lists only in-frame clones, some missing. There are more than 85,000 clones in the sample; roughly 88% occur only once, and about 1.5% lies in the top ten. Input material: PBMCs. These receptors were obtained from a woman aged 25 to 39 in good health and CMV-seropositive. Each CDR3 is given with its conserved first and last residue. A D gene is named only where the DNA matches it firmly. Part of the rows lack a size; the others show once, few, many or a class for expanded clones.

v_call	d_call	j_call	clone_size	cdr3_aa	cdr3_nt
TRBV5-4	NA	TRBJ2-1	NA	CASSLVPSSDEQFF	TGTGCCAGCAGCTTGGTACCAAGCTCGGATGAGCAGTTCTTC
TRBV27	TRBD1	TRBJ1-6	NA	CASSPRQGRSPLHF	TGTGCCAGCAGTCCTAGACAGGGCCGTTCACCCCTCCACTTT
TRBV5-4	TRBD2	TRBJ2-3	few	CASSLKVAGGIADTQYF	TGTGCCAGCAGCTTGAAGGTAGCGGGGGGCATCGCAGATACGCAGTATTTT
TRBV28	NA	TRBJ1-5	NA	CATTFPGRDQPQHF	TGTGCCACCACTTTCCCTGGCAGGGATCAGCCCCAGCATTTT
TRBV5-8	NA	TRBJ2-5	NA	CASSPYRHGGMSETQYF	TGTGCCAGCAGCCCTTATCGTCACGGGGGTATGTCAGAGACCCAGTACTTC
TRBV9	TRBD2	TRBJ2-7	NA	CASSRDREVRPYEQYF	TGTGCCAGCAGTCGGGACCGGGAGGTGAGACCCTACGAGCAGTACTTC
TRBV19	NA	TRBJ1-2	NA	CASTLRLGYGYTF	TGTGCCAGTACCCTGAGGCTGGGTTATGGCTACACCTTC
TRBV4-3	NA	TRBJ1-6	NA	CASSQDTQGRNSPLHF	TGCGCCAGCAGCCAAGATACCCAGGGGCGTAATTCACCCCTCCACTTT
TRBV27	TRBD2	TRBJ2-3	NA	CASRQRLAGRTDTQYF	TGTGCCAGCAGACAACGACTAGCGGGAAGGACAGATACGCAGTATTTT
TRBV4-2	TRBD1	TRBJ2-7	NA	CASSTSGTGGGEQYF	TGTGCCAGCAGCACATCCGGGACAGGGGGAGGCGAGCAGTACTTC
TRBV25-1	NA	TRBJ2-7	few	CASSEGTLDLYEQYF	TGTGCCAGCAGTGAAGGGACACTCGATCTATACGAGCAGTACTTC
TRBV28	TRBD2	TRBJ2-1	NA	CASSVLAGGLNEQFF	TGTGCCAGCAGTGTATTAGCGGGAGGGCTCAATGAGCAGTTCTTC
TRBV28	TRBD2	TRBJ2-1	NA	CASSPGGGNEQFF	TGTGCCAGCAGTCCGGGGGGAGGGAATGAGCAGTTCTTC
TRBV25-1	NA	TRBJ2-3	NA	CASSEFGTGRDTQYF	TGTGCCAGCAGTGAATTCGGGACTGGAAGAGATACGCAGTATTTT
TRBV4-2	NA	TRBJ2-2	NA	CASSQGDLTTGELFF	TGTGCCAGCAGCCAAGGAGATTTAACCACCGGGGAGCTGTTTTTT
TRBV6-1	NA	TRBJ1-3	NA	CASSEKTASGNTIYF	TGTGCCAGCAGTGAAAAGACAGCCTCTGGAAACACCATATATTTT
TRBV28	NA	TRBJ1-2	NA	CASRGNGVAGYGYTF	TGTGCCAGCAGGGGAAACGGGGTAGCAGGCTATGGCTACACCTTC
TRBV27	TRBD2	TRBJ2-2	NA	CASSLGGLAGDTGELFF	TGTGCCAGCAGTTTAGGGGGACTAGCGGGGGACACCGGGGAGCTGTTTTTT
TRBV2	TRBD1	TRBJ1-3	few	CATGQESSGNTIYF	TGTGCCACCGGACAGGAGAGCTCTGGAAACACCATATATTTT
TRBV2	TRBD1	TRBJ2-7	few	CASSGQGYEQYF	TGTGCCAGCTCAGGACAGGGCTACGAGCAGTACTTC
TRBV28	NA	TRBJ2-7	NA	CASSLEGGEQYF	TGTGCCAGCAGTTTAGAAGGGGGCGAGCAGTACTTC
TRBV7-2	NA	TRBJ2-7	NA	CASSLAGTYEQYF	TGTGCCAGCAGCTTAGCCGGGACCTACGAGCAGTACTTC
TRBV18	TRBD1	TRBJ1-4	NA	CASSPGQASLGEKLFF	TGTGCCAGCTCACCGGGACAGGCATCCTTGGGTGAAAAACTGTTTTTT
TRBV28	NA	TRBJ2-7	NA	CASSHNSYEQYF	TGTGCCAGCAGTCACAACTCCTACGAGCAGTACTTC
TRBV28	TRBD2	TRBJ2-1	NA	CASTKPGLANHEQFF	TGTGCCAGCACCAAACCGGGACTAGCGAACCATGAGCAGTTCTTC
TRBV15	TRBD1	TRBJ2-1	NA	CATSLIEGAEQFF	TGTGCCACCAGCCTTATAGAGGGGGCTGAGCAGTTCTTC
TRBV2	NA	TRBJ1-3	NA	CASSENRVRGNTIYF	TGTGCCAGCAGTGAAAACAGGGTGAGAGGAAACACCATATATTTT
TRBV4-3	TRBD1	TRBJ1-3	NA	CASSQQGAGDTIYF	TGCGCCAGCAGCCAACAGGGGGCGGGTGACACCATATATTTT